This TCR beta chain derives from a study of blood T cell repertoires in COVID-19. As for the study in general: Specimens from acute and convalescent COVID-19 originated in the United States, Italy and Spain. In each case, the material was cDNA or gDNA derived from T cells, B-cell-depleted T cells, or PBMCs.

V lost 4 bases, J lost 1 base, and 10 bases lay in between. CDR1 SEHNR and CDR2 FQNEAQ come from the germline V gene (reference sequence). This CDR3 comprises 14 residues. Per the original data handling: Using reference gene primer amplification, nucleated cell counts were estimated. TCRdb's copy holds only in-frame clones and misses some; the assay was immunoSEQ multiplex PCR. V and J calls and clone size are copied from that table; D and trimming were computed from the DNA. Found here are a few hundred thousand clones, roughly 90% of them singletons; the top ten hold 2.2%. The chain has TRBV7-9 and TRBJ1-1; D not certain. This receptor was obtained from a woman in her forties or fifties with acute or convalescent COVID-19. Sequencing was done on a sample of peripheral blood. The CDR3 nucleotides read TGTGCCAGCAGCTCAAGCCGGTCGAACACTGAAGCTTTCTTT. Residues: CASSSSRSNTEAFF. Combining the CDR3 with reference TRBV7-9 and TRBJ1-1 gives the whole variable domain DTGVSQNPRHKITKRGQNVTFRCDPISEHNRLYWYRQTLGQGPEFLTYFQNEAQLEKSRLLSDRFSAERPKGSFSTLEIQRTEQGDSAMYLCASSSSRSNTEAFFGQGTRLTVV.